A single T cell receptor (beta chain) is shown here with its context. This entry comes from a study of control samples from healthy donors and cancer patients. Data came from immunoSEQ multiplex PCR; TCRdb stores just in-frame clones and leaves some out. Of 150,000 to 200,000 clones in the sample, 94% were seen once. Deletions cut 0 bases from V and 2 bases from J, with 10 bases between. Germline V gene sequence: CDR1 LNHDA, CDR2 SQIVND (reference sequence). This CDR3 has 15 residues. What was sequenced was blood. The receptor's source is a woman in her late teens or twenties in good health. This chain uses TRBV19 with TRBJ1-2, with unresolved D. The CDR3 loop is CASSIDPSRNYGYTF. The CDR3 DNA reads as TGTGCCAGTAGTATAGACCCCTCGCGAAACTATGGCTACACCTTC.